This entry lists 29 T cell receptor beta chains sequenced from one sample in a study of blood T cell repertoires in COVID-19. Using immunoSEQ multiplex PCR, the repertoire was profiled, and TCRdb retains in-frame clones only, with some absent. The data contain more than 85,000 clones, around three quarters of them singletons. The sample taken for sequencing was peripheral blood. Receptors were obtained from a human donor in a cohort sampled during active or convalescent COVID-19.

This chain connects TRBV4-1 to TRBJ2-7, with D perhaps matching TRBD2 (6 bases). Per the germline V gene, CDR1 is MGHRA and CDR2 is YSYEKL. The CDR3 has 13 residues. V lost 5 bases to trimming and J lost 2 bases, with 10 bases between them. The CDR3 here is CASSGGTPYEQYF. As DNA, the CDR3 is TGCGCCAGCAGCGGTGGGACTCCCTACGAGCAGTACTTC.

The CDR3 sequence is CASSEASGGESEQFF. The CDR3 DNA sequence: TGTGCCAGCAGTGAAGCTAGCGGGGGGGAGAGTGAGCAGTTCTTC. The chain couples TRBV6-1 to TRBJ2-1; 11 bases agree with TRBD2. Germline V gene lookup returns CDR1 MNHNS and CDR2 SASEGT. This CDR3 contains 15 residues. V lost 0 bases to trimming and J lost 9 bases; unmatched junction nucleotides: 4.

The rearrangement links TRBV20-1 to TRBJ2-7; maybe TRBD2 (6 bases). V was trimmed by 7 bases and J by 5 bases, leaving 12 bases between them. From germline, CDR1 is DFQATT and CDR2 SNEGSKA (reference sequence). The CDR3 runs to 11 residues. In nucleotides, the CDR3 is TGCAGTGGGGGAGGTCGACACGAGCAGTACTTC. This translates into CSGGGRHEQYF.

The rearrangement joins TRBV10-2 to TRBJ2-3, with 8 bases matching TRBD2. V lost 8 bases and J lost 6; bases outside the gene matches: 13. The CDR3 sequence is 15 residues long. Germline V CDR1 and CDR2: WSHSY, SAAADI. CDR3 protein: CASLNLAGPLDTQYF. For the CDR3, the DNA is TGCGCCAGCCTCAATCTAGCGGGCCCTCTGGATACGCAGTATTTT.

The gene calls are TRBV3-1 (or the pseudogene TRBV3-2) and TRBJ2-3; 11 nucleotides agree with TRBD2. The germline V gene encodes CDR1 LGHDT and CDR2 YNNKEL (reference sequence). This CDR3 spans 17 amino acids. After removal of 7 bases from V and 1 base from J, the junction contained 10 bases not matched to a gene. CDR3 DNA: TGTGCCAGCACGCCGCTAGCGGGGGGCCGAGGCACAGATACGCAGTATTTT. As protein: CASTPLAGGRGTDTQYF.

V gene TRBV7-2 combines with J gene TRBJ1-2; D is unresolved. V dropped 3 bases and J dropped 8 bases, with 10 bases sitting between them. Germline-derived CDR1 and CDR2 are SGHTA and FQGNSA. The CDR3 totals 12 residues. Here the CDR3 DNA reads TGTGCCAGCAGCTTGGTCCACGGGGGCTACACCTTC. As protein: CASSLVHGGYTF.

J is TRBJ2-3 and V is TRBV5-6; D possibly corresponds to TRBD2 (5 bases). Trimming pared 1 base from V and 4 bases from J, leaving 16 bases between. The CDR3 contains 16 residues. Germline CDR1 reads SGHDT; CDR2 reads YYEEEE. CDR3 DNA: TGTGCCAGCAGCTTGTTCGGGCCCGGGGTGGCAGATACGCAGTATTTT. It is translated as CASSLFGPGVADTQYF.

This chain connects TRBV5-5 to TRBJ2-5, with D possibly matching TRBD1 (5 bases). V was clipped by 4 bases and J by 1 base, with 14 bases between them. Germline V gene data show CDR1 as SGHKS and CDR2 as YYEKEE (reference sequence). This CDR3 has 15 amino acids. Here the CDR3 reads CASSRQPGIQETQYF. In nucleotides, the CDR3 is TGTGCCAGCAGCCGGCAGCCAGGGATCCAAGAGACCCAGTACTTC.

J is TRBJ1-2 and V is TRBV5-6; D may be TRBD1 (5 bases). This CDR3 comprises 14 residues. Germline-derived CDR1 and CDR2 are SGHDT and YYEEEE. Trimming left V 0 bases short and J 6 bases short, with 12 bases between. The CDR3 region has the DNA TGTGCCAGCAGCTTGGTTCCAGGGCGAGATGGCTACACCTTC. This gives the protein CASSLVPGRDGYTF.

The rearrangement links TRBV6-5 to TRBJ1-2; 7 bases line up with TRBD1. The CDR3 runs to 14 residues. Germline trimming cut 4 bases from V and 2 bases from J; bases unmatched to any gene: 4. From germline, CDR1 is MNHEY and CDR2 SVGAGI. CDR3 bases: TGTGCCAGCAGTTCCGACAGGGACAACTATGGCTACACCTTC. Residues: CASSSDRDNYGYTF.

The V and J genes are TRBV27 and TRBJ1-6; D is undetermined. From germline, CDR1 is MNHEY and CDR2 SMNVEV (reference sequence). V was shortened by 8 bases and J by 1 base, with 6 bases between the two germline ends. The CDR3 sequence is 13 residues long. This CDR3 reads CASQLSYNSPLHF. Written as DNA, the CDR3 is TGTGCCAGCCAGTTATCCTATAATTCACCCCTCCACTTT.

The chain uses TRBV10-1 and TRBJ2-2; TRBD1 matches at 10 bases. CDR1 WNHNN and CDR2 SYGVQD come from the germline V gene (reference sequence). The CDR3 consists of 17 residues. With 2 bases clipped from V and 6 bases from J, the junction kept 9 bases outside the gene matches. CDR3 bases: TGCGCCAGCAGTGAGAAATTAGGACAGGGGGGATCCGGGGAGCTGTTTTTT. It is translated as CASSEKLGQGGSGELFF.

The V call is TRBV6-5, the J call TRBJ2-3, with 10 bases aligning to TRBD1. The CDR3 runs to 15 residues. The germline CDR1 and CDR2 sequences are MNHEY and SVGAGI. V lost 6 bases and J lost 5; bases outside the gene matches: 8. The CDR3 sequence: CASRATGGPRDTQYF. The DNA for the CDR3 is TGTGCCAGCAGAGCGACAGGGGGCCCGCGAGATACGCAGTATTTT.

The gene calls are TRBV7-2 and TRBJ2-3, with 11 bases aligning to TRBD1. J gave up 2 bases and V 3 bases, and 1 base lay outside the gene matches. The CDR3 has 15 residues. CDR1 SGHTA and CDR2 FQGNSA come from the germline V gene. This CDR3 is CASSLGQGDTDTQYF. DNA of the CDR3: TGTGCCAGCAGCTTGGGACAGGGGGACACAGATACGCAGTATTTT.

The chain is built from TRBV3-1 (or the pseudogene TRBV3-2) and TRBJ1-5; TRBD1 might be the D (6 bases). The CDR3 totals 15 residues. Germline V gives CDR1 LGHDT, CDR2 YNNKEL (reference sequence). V dropped 4 bases and J dropped 4 bases, with 14 bases sitting between them. This CDR3 reads CASSPDGTRNQPQHF. DNA of the CDR3: TGTGCCAGCAGCCCTGACGGGACAAGGAATCAGCCCCAGCATTTT.

The chain joins TRBV7-2 to TRBJ1-3; D gene uncertain. Germline V gene lookup returns CDR1 SGHTA and CDR2 FQGNSA. V lost 2 bases to trimming and J lost 2 bases, with 16 bases between them. The CDR3 runs 17 residues. The CDR3 here is CASSLPPPVSPGNTIYF. The DNA for the CDR3 is TGTGCCAGCAGCTTACCCCCGCCTGTGAGCCCTGGAAACACCATATATTTT.

This rearrangement joins TRBV7-9 to TRBJ2-3; possible D gene TRBD2, 6 bases. The CDR3 has 12 residues. V lost 4 bases and J lost 7, with 9 bases in between. Germline CDR1 SEHNR, CDR2 FQNEAQ (reference sequence). The CDR3 here is CASSSSANTQYF. As DNA, the CDR3 is TGTGCCAGCAGCTCTAGCGCTAATACGCAGTATTTT.

This clone was recorded only once. V gene TRBV28 combines with J gene TRBJ1-1; the D is unclear. Per the germline V gene, CDR1 is MDHEN and CDR2 is SYDVKM. CDR3 length: 14 amino acids. V lost 2 bases, J lost 1 base, and 8 bases lay in between. CDR3 protein: CASSLPGRNTEAFF. CDR3 in DNA: TGTGCCAGCAGTTTACCAGGCAGGAACACTGAAGCTTTCTTT.

V and J are TRBV14 and TRBJ2-3; TRBD2 matches 13 bases. CDR1 and CDR2 from the germline V gene are SGHDN and FVKESK. Losses at the gene ends were 0 bases for V and 0 bases for J; bases not matched to a gene: 15. The CDR3 extends over 22 amino acids. The CDR3 here is CASSQEIPGGLAGITSTDTQYF. The CDR3 nucleotides are TGTGCCAGCAGCCAAGAAATTCCAGGGGGACTAGCGGGAATAACTAGCACAGATACGCAGTATTTT.

The chain recombines TRBV28 with TRBJ2-1; maybe TRBD2 (7 bases). Germline V lookup: CDR1 MDHEN, CDR2 SYDVKM. V lost 8 bases and J 4 bases, leaving 21 bases between the germline ends. The CDR3 spans 16 residues. CDR3: CASRGASGQTYNEQFF. As DNA, the CDR3 is TGTGCCAGCCGAGGGGCTAGCGGACAGACTTACAATGAGCAGTTCTTC.

This chain connects TRBV7-2 to TRBJ2-5; the D is unclear. Deletions cut 1 base from V and 2 bases from J, with 8 bases between. This CDR3 has 14 amino acids. The germline V gene encodes CDR1 SGHTA and CDR2 FQGNSA. CDR3 DNA: TGTGCCAGCAGCTTAGATTACTTGCAAGAGACCCAGTACTTC. Protein sequence: CASSLDYLQETQYF.

This chain links TRBV9 with TRBJ2-1; 7 bases map to TRBD2. V was pared by 0 bases and J by 7 bases, with 13 bases of the junction left unmatched. Germline V lookup: CDR1 SGDLS, CDR2 YYNGEE. The CDR3 length is 17 residues. Here the CDR3 DNA reads TGTGCCAGCAGCGTAGCGTTAGCGGGCCTTGAGATGAATGAGCAGTTCTTC. Translated: CASSVALAGLEMNEQFF.

The V and J genes are TRBV10-2 and TRBJ2-7, with TRBD2 as a possible D gene (5 bases). This CDR3 has 11 amino acids. Germline V gene lookup returns CDR1 WSHSY and CDR2 SAAADI. The V end lost 6 bases, the J end lost 5 bases, and 8 bases lay between the germline ends. CDR3 loop: CASRTINEQYF. For the CDR3, the DNA is TGCGCCAGCAGGACTATTAACGAGCAGTACTTC.

The rearrangement links TRBV3-1 (or the pseudogene TRBV3-2) to TRBJ1-2; no clear D gene. Trimming removed 2 bases from V and 9 bases from J, with 10 bases in between. Germline CDR1 LGHDT, CDR2 YNNKEL (reference sequence). CDR3 length: 12 residues. CDR3 nucleotides: TGTGCCAGCAGCCAATTCTTAGATCGCTACACCTTC. Amino acids: CASSQFLDRYTF.

V is TRBV5-8 and J is TRBJ2-1; 12 positions match TRBD2. The CDR3 runs to 17 residues. The germline V gene has CDR1 SGHTS and CDR2 YDEGEE. V was clipped by 1 base and J by 8 bases; unmatched bases: 10. CDR3 in amino acids: CASSLKGWTSGVYEQFF. The CDR3 nucleotides read TGTGCCAGCAGCTTGAAGGGATGGACTAGCGGGGTATATGAGCAGTTCTTC.

The rearrangement links TRBV10-3 to TRBJ1-4, with D possibly being TRBD1 (5 bases). The V and J ends lost 4 bases and 10 bases respectively, with 16 bases between them. Germline V gene sequence: CDR1 ENHRY, CDR2 SYGVKD. This CDR3 comprises 14 residues. CDR3 sequence (DNA): TGTGCCATCAGTGCGGCCCAGGGAAGAAGAAAACTGTTTTTT. Its protein product is CAISAAQGRRKLFF.

The chain joins TRBV7-2 to TRBJ2-5, with a weak D call TRBD1 (6 bases). CDR1 and CDR2 (germline): SGHTA, FQGNSA. V lost 3 bases and J lost 5, with 16 bases in between. The CDR3 is 15 residues long. In DNA form, the CDR3 reads TGTGCCAGCAGCTTGGCTGGGGGCTGGGAGGAGACCCAGTACTTC. It yields the protein CASSLAGGWEETQYF.

The chain recombines TRBV3-1 (or the pseudogene TRBV3-2) with TRBJ1-2, with TRBD1 matching over 9 bases. The ends lost 2 bases at V and 0 bases at J; junction bases unmatched: 1. This CDR3 spans 15 amino acids. The germline V gene encodes CDR1 LGHDT and CDR2 YNNKEL (reference sequence). CDR3 region: CASSQWTGANYGYTF. The CDR3 DNA reads TGTGCCAGCAGCCAATGGACAGGGGCTAACTATGGCTACACCTTC.

The V gene is TRBV25-1, the J gene TRBJ2-2; D is unclear. The CDR3 has 12 residues. The ends were cut back, 7 bases at V and 4 bases at J, with 7 bases in the middle. From germline, CDR1 is MGHDK and CDR2 SYGVNS. CDR3: CASNTVTGELFF. In DNA form, the CDR3 reads TGTGCCAGCAATACAGTCACCGGGGAGCTGTTTTTT.